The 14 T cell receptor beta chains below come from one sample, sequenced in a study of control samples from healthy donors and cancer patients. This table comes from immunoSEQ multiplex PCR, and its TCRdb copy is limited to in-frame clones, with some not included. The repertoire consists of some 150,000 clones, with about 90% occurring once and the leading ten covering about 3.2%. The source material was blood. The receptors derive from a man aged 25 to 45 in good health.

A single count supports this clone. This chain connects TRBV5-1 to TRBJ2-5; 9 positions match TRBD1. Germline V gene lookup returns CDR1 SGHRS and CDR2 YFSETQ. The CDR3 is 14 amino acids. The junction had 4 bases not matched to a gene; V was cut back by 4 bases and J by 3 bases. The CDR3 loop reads CASSLQGAKETQYF. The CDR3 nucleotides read TGCGCCAGCAGCCTACAGGGGGCGAAAGAGACCCAGTACTTC.

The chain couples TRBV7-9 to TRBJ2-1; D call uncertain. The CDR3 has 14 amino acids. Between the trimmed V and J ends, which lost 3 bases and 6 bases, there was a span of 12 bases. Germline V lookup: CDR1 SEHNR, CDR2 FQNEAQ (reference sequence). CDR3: CASSLGQPPNEQFF. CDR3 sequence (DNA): TGTGCCAGCAGCTTGGGTCAGCCTCCCAATGAGCAGTTCTTC.

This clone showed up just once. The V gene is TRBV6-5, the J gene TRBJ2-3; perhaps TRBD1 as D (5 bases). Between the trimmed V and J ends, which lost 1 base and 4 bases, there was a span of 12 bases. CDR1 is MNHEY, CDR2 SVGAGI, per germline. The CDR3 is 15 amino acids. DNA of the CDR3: TGTGCCAGCAGTTACTACCAGGGTGGGTCAGATACGCAGTATTTT. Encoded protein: CASSYYQGGSDTQYF.

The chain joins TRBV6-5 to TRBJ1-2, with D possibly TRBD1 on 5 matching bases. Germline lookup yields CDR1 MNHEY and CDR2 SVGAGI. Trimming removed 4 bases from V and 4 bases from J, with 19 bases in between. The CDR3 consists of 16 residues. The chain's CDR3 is CASSLVRDPLSYGYTF. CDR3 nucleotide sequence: TGTGCCAGCAGTTTAGTCAGGGACCCTCTATCCTATGGCTACACCTTC.

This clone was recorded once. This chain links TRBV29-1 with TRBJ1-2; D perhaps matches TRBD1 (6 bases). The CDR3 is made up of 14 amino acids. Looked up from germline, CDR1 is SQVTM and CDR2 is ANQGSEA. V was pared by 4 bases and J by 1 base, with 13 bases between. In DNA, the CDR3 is TGCAGCGTTGGGGACATTGCCCTTAACTATGGCTACACCTTC. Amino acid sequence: CSVGDIALNYGYTF.

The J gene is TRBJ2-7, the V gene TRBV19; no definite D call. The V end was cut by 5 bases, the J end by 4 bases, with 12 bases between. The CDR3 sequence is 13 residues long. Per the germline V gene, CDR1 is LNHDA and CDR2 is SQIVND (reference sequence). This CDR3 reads CASSPGKLYEQYF. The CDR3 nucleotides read TGTGCCAGTAGTCCCGGTAAACTGTACGAGCAGTACTTC.

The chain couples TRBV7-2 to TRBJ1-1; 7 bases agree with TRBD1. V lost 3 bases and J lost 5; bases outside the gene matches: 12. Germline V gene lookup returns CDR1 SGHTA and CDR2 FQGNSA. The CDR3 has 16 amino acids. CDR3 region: CASSFLSTGVKTEAFF. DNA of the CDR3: TGTGCCAGCAGCTTCCTCTCCACAGGGGTTAAGACTGAAGCTTTCTTT.

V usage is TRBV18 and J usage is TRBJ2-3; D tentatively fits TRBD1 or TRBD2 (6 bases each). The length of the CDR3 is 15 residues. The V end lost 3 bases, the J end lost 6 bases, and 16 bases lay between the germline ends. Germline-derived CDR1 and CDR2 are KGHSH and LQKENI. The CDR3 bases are TGTGCCAGCTCACCGACCTCGGGGGCCCTGGATACGCAGTATTTT. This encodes CASSPTSGALDTQYF.

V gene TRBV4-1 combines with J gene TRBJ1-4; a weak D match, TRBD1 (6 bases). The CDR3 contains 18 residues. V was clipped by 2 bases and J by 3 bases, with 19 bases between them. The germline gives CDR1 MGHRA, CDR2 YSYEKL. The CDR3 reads CASSQNGDKDVANEKLFF. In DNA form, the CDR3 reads TGCGCCAGCAGCCAAAACGGGGACAAGGATGTTGCTAATGAAAAACTGTTTTTT.

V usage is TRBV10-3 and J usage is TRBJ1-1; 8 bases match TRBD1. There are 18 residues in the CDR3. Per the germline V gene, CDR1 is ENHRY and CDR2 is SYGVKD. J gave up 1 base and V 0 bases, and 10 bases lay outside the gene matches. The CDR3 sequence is CAISESLFRDRTNTEAFF. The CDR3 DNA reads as TGTGCCATCAGTGAGTCCCTTTTCCGGGACAGGACGAACACTGAAGCTTTCTTT.

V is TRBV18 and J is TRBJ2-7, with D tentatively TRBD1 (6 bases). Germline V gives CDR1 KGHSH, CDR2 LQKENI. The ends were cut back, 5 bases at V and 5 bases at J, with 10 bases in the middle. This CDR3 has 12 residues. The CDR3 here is CASSVQGNEQYF. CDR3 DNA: TGTGCCAGCTCAGTACAGGGCAACGAGCAGTACTTC.

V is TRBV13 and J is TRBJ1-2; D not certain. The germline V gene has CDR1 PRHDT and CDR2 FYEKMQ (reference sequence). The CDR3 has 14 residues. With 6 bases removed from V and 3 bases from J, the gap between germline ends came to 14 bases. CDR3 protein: CASRPSGLDYGYTF. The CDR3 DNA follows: TGTGCCAGCAGACCCAGTGGCTTGGACTATGGCTACACCTTC.

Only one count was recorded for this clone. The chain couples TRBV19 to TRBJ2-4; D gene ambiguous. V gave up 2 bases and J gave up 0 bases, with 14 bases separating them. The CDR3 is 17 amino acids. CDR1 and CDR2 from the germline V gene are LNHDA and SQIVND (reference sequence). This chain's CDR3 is CASSIRETQIAKNIQYF. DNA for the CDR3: TGTGCCAGTAGTATAAGGGAAACCCAGATAGCCAAAAACATTCAGTACTTC.

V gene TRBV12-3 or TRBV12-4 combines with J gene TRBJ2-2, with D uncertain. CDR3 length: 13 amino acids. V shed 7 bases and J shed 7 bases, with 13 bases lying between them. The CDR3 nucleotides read TGTGCCAGCACCCCCGAGGTTAGCGGGGAGCTGTTTTTT. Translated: CASTPEVSGELFF.